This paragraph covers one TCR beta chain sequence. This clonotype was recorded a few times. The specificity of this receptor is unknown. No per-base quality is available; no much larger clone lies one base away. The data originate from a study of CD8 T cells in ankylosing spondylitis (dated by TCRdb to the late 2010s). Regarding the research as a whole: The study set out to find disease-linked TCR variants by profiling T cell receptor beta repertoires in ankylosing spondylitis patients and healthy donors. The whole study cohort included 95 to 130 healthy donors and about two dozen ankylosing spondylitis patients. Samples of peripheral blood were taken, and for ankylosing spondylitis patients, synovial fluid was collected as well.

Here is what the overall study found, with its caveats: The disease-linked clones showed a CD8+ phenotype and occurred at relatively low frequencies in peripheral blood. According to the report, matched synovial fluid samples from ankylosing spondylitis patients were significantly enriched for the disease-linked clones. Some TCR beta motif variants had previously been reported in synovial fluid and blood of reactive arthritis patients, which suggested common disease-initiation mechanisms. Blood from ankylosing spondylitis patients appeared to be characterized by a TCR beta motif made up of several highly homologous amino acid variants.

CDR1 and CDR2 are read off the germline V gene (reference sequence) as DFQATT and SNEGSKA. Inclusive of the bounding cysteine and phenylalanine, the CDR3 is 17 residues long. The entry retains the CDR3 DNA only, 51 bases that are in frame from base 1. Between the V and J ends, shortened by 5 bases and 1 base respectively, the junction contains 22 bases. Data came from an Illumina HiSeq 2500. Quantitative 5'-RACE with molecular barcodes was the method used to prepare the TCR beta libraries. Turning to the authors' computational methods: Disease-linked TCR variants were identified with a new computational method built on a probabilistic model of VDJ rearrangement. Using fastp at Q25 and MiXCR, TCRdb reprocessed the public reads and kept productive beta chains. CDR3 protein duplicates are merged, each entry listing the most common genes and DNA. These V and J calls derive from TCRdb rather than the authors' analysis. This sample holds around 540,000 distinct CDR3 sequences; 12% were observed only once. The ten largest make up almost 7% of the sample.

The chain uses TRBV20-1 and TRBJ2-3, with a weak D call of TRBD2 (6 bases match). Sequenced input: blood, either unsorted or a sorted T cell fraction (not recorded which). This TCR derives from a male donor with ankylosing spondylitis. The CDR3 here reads CSAAPGTRPAGTDTQYF. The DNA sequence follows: TGCAGTGCTGCCCCCGGGACTCGCCCGGCGGGCACAGATACGCAGTATTTT.